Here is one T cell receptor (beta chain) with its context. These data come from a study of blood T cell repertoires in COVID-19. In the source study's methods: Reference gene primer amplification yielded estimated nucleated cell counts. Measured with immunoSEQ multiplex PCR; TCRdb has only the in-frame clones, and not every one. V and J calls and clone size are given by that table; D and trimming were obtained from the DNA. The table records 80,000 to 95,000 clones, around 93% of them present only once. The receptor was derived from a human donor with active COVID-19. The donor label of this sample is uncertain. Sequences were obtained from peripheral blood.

The CDR3 region is CASSPGRGGRYNEQFF. CDR3 nucleotides: TGTGCCAGCAGCCCCGGACGGGGGGGTCGTTACAATGAGCAGTTCTTC. This chain connects TRBV11-2 to TRBJ2-1, with 8 nucleotides matching TRBD2. This CDR3 is 16 amino acids long. After removal of 5 bases from V and 4 bases from J, the junction contained 10 bases not matched to a gene. Per the germline V gene, CDR1 is SGHAT and CDR2 is FQNNGV. Combining the CDR3 with reference TRBV11-2 and TRBJ2-1 gives the whole variable domain EAGVAQSPRYKIIEKRQSVAFWCNPISGHATLYWYQQILGQGPKLLIQFQNNGVVDDSQLPKDRFSAERLKGVDSTLKIQPAKLEDSAVYLCASSPGRGGRYNEQFFGPGTRLTVL.